This TCR beta chain stems from a study of cytomegalovirus exposure and HLA in healthy donors. As concerns this clone: The antigen remains undetermined.

Both 60 Vbeta primers and 13 Jbeta primers went into the PCR. Using immunoSEQ multiplex PCR, the repertoire was profiled, and TCRdb retains in-frame clones only, with some absent. Counted here are some 150,000 clones, about 80% occurring once; the ten biggest clones make up about 0.66%. Points from the study as a whole: Later analysis revealed greater clonal expansion in HLA-associated TCR beta chains than in equally common others. Most TCRs appeared rarely, but some public TCRs recurred in many donors. The study labeled about 160 TCR beta chains cytomegalovirus-associated.

CDR3 length: 14 amino acids. The V and J ends lost 6 bases and 6 bases respectively, with 15 bases between them. Per germline, CDR1 SGHTA and CDR2 FQGNSA. The TCR was taken from a male donor in good health and CMV-seronegative. The sequenced material came from PBMCs. The chain combines TRBV7-2 with TRBJ2-1; TRBD2 might be the D (7 bases). The CDR3 bases are TGTGCCAGCAGGACCGGGGGGCCGGGCAATGAGCAGTTCTTC. Translating it yields CASRTGGPGNEQFF.